This TCR beta chain derives from a study of cytomegalovirus exposure and HLA in healthy donors. Overall study: Ancestry clustering placed 81% of roughly 410 genotyped donors in the Caucasian-associated cluster. Findings and limits, study-wide: The authors assumed roughly uniform sequencing depth across donors for presence/absence analyses. In a later analysis, TCR beta V- and J-gene trimming showed a link to a missense DCLRE1C variant.

The CDR3 is 17 amino acids. Germline V lookup: CDR1 SEHNR, CDR2 FQNEAQ (reference sequence). V gave up 4 bases and J gave up 2 bases; unmatched junction bases: 10. With respect to this clone: Its specificity is unknown.

PCR amplification relied on 60 Vbeta primers (plus 13 Jbeta primers). Profiled with immunoSEQ multiplex PCR; TCRdb holds only in-frame clones, not every one. The profile shows just over 150,000 clones, approximately 72% of them singletons. V usage is TRBV7-9 and J usage is TRBJ1-2, with 10 positions matching TRBD1. This TCR was recovered from a man aged 40-50 years in good health and CMV-seropositive. Sample: PBMCs. CDR3 coding DNA: TGTGCCAGCAGCTCTGGCAACCCGGGACAGGGGAACTATGGCTACACCTTC. It specifies CASSSGNPGQGNYGYTF.